The rows below give T cell receptor beta chains drawn from one sample of a study of OX40 agonist ivuxolimab in advanced cancers. The method was immunoSEQ multiplex PCR; TCRdb's version includes in-frame clones alone and lacks a portion of them. This sample carries approximately 40,000 clones, approximately 86% of them seen once, and the ten largest clones take approximately 8.1%. Here the sequenced sample was CD4+ or CD8+ T cells sorted from blood, taken in a trial of the OX40 agonist ivuxolimab. These receptors were obtained from an adult with an advanced solid tumor such as melanoma, head and neck, liver or kidney cancer. The CDR3 runs from the conserved cysteine through the conserved F or W. D genes are given only for firm matches. A clone size is listed for some rows: how often the clone was seen (once, few, many), or a class if it is expanded.

j_call	clone_size	v_call	d_call	cdr3_nt	cdr3_aa
TRBJ2-5	once	TRBV4-1	TRBD2	TGCGCCAGCAGCCAGTCCCCCCCACTAGCGGGGAATCAAGAGACCCAGTACTTC	CASSQSPPLAGNQETQYF
TRBJ2-7	NA	TRBV29-1	TRBD2	TGCAGCGTTGAAGGGGGGACTAGCGGGGGCTACGAGCAGTACTTC	CSVEGGTSGGYEQYF
TRBJ2-5	NA	TRBV7-7	NA	TGTGCCAGCAGCTTAGATTGGGTCCAAGAGACCCAGTACTTC	CASSLDWVQETQYF
TRBJ1-1	NA	TRBV5-6	NA	TGTGCCAGCAGCTTGGGGGCAGGGGTCGCTGAAGCTTTCTTT	CASSLGAGVAEAFF
TRBJ2-1	NA	TRBV28	NA	TGTGCCAGCAGTTTATTGGGGTATGGGCAGTTCTTC	CASSLLGYGQFF
TRBJ2-7	NA	TRBV7-9	TRBD2	TGTGCCAGCAGCACTCAGCGGACTAGCGGGAGGACCTACGAGCAGTACTTC	CASSTQRTSGRTYEQYF
TRBJ2-7	few	TRBV18	TRBD2	TGTGCCAGCTCACCCCTGGGACTAGCGGAGAACGAGCAGTACTTC	CASSPLGLAENEQYF
TRBJ2-1	NA	TRBV30	NA	TGTGCCTGGAGGGAAAGCCCCGCCAACAATGAGCAGTTCTTC	CAWRESPANNEQFF
TRBJ2-7	NA	TRBV7-7	TRBD1	TGTGCCAGCAGCTTACGGACAGGGGGCGAGCAGTACTTC	CASSLRTGGEQYF
TRBJ2-2	few	TRBV30	NA	TGTGCCTGGAGTCCTCCTCCCCGAGCGTTTAACACCGGGGAGCTGTTTTTT	CAWSPPPRAFNTGELFF
TRBJ2-1	NA	TRBV29-1	NA	TGCAGCGTGGCCGCGGGGTCCTACAATGAGCAGTTCTTC	CSVAAGSYNEQFF
TRBJ2-1	few	TRBV29-1	TRBD2	TGCAGCGTTGGTGGGGTAGCGGGAGACAATGAGCAGTTCTTC	CSVGGVAGDNEQFF
TRBJ2-1	few	TRBV25-1	NA	TGTGCCAGCAGCGAGGAGCTAGCGTATCACAATGAGCAGTTCTTC	CASSEELAYHNEQFF
TRBJ1-2	NA	TRBV4-1	TRBD1	TGCGCCAGCAGCCTGGGACAGAACGCTAACTATGGCTACACCTTC	CASSLGQNANYGYTF
TRBJ2-1	NA	TRBV10-3	NA	TGTGCCATCAGTGAGTCTCTTTCGGGAGAGGCCTACAATGAGCAGTTCTTC	CAISESLSGEAYNEQFF
TRBJ1-3	NA	TRBV28	TRBD1	TGTGCCAGCAGTTTCATAGCCAGGGGGGCGGTGGGAAACACCATATATTTT	CASSFIARGAVGNTIYF
TRBJ2-6	NA	TRBV6-6	NA	TGTGCCACTAACAGGGAGAGAGGGGCCAACGTCCTGACTTTC	CATNRERGANVLTF
TRBJ1-1	large	TRBV30	NA	TGTGCCTGGAGTGTTCGGGGGGCCACGGGCACTGAAGCTTTCTTT	CAWSVRGATGTEAFF
TRBJ2-3	NA	TRBV7-2	TRBD2	TGTGCCAGCAGCTGGCCTCCGGGACTAGCGGGAGGAGAGGCAGATACGCAGTATTTT	CASSWPPGLAGGEADTQYF
TRBJ2-7	few	TRBV27	NA	TGTGCCAGCTCTCCTCTAGGGAACGAGCAGTACTTC	CASSPLGNEQYF
TRBJ2-5	NA	TRBV20-1	NA	TGCAGTGCTAGGAACCTAGAGACCCAGTACTTC	CSARNLETQYF
TRBJ2-4	NA	TRBV21-1	NA	TGTGCCAGCAGCATGCACTATCCTAGGGATCTAGCCAAAAACATTCAGTACTTC	CASSMHYPRDLAKNIQYF
TRBJ2-7	few	TRBV29-1	NA	TGCAGCGTTGCTCAGGGAAGCTACTCCTACGAGCAGTACTTC	CSVAQGSYSYEQYF
TRBJ1-1	NA	TRBV6-5	NA	TGTGCCAGCAGTTATACTGGCGACACTGAAGCTTTCTTT	CASSYTGDTEAFF
TRBJ2-1	NA	TRBV11-3	NA	TGTGCCAGCATCGATTTACGGGAGACCGCCTACAATGAGCAGTTCTTC	CASIDLRETAYNEQFF
TRBJ1-1	NA	TRBV19	TRBD1	TGTGCCAGTAGTATACGGGACAGGGGGCAAAACACTGAAGCTTTCTTT	CASSIRDRGQNTEAFF
TRBJ2-5	NA	TRBV5-4	NA	TGTGCCAGCAGCTGGCCCGGGACGAGCGGGGAGACCCAGTACTTC	CASSWPGTSGETQYF
TRBJ1-6	NA	TRBV18	TRBD1	TGTGCCAGCTCCCTCGACAGGGCTTCTGGGAGCTCCTATAATTCACCCCTCCACTTT	CASSLDRASGSSYNSPLHF
TRBJ2-2	NA	TRBV5-1	NA	TGCGCCAGCAGCTGGCTTGGGGACACCGGGGAGCTGTTTTTT	CASSWLGDTGELFF
TRBJ2-3	NA	TRBV2	TRBD2	TGTGCCAGCATCGCGGGAGGGCCCACAGATACGCAGTATTTT	CASIAGGPTDTQYF
TRBJ2-7	NA	TRBV2	TRBD2	TGTGCCAGCAGTGAGAACCTAGCGGGTTCCTACGAGCAGTACTTC	CASSENLAGSYEQYF
TRBJ2-7	NA	TRBV4-1	TRBD2	TGCGCCAGCAGCCAAGATCTGTGGACTAGCAGCTCCTACGAGCAGTACTTC	CASSQDLWTSSSYEQYF
TRBJ1-2	once	TRBV30	NA	TGTGCCTGGAGTGTAGGGGGGCTTTACTATGGCTACACCTTC	CAWSVGGLYYGYTF
TRBJ2-3	NA	TRBV5-1	TRBD1	TGCGCCAGCAGCTTGGGACAGGGGGACGATACGCAGTATTTT	CASSLGQGDDTQYF
TRBJ2-3	NA	TRBV6-5	TRBD2	TGTGCCAGCAGTTATAGTTCGACTAGCGGAGATACGCAGTATTTT	CASSYSSTSGDTQYF
TRBJ1-2	NA	TRBV7-9	TRBD1	TGTGCCAGCAGCCTTGACCCGGGACAGCCTAACTATGGCTACACCTTC	CASSLDPGQPNYGYTF
TRBJ2-7	NA	TRBV19	TRBD2	TGTGCCAGTACTCGAACTAGCGGGAGCAGGTACGAGCAGTACTTC	CASTRTSGSRYEQYF
TRBJ1-5	once	TRBV23-1	TRBD1	TGCGCCACCGGGACAGATAATCAGCCCCAGCATTTT	CATGTDNQPQHF
TRBJ1-5	NA	TRBV6-1	NA	TGTGCCAGCGGGTACAGATTTAGCAATCAGCCCCAGCATTTT	CASGYRFSNQPQHF
TRBJ1-5	NA	TRBV7-9	NA	TGTGCCAGCAGCCGGGATATTAGCAATCAGCCCCAGCATTTT	CASSRDISNQPQHF
TRBJ2-1	NA	TRBV7-2	TRBD2	TGTGCCAGCAGCGAATCTAGCGGGAGATACAATGAGCAGTTCTTC	CASSESSGRYNEQFF